The entry that follows covers one T cell receptor (beta chain) sequence. V was clipped by 1 base and J by 8 bases, with 6 bases between them. The CDR3 has 11 residues. This entry is derived from a study of patients and donors after allogeneic stem cell transplantation. TCRdb used MiXCR to reprocess the RT-PCR reads, holding one entry per CDR3 protein. The sample shows about 960,000 distinct CDR3 sequences, around 17% of them seen only once. V usage is TRBV12-3 or TRBV12-4 and J usage is TRBJ2-7; D is unresolved. The sample consisted of blood, either unsorted or a sorted T cell fraction (not recorded which). The TCR was taken from a human donor who was either an allogeneic HSCT recipient or a stem cell or donor lymphocyte infusion donor (not recorded which). It is not recorded whose cells these are; they may come from a transplant donor. In nucleotides, the CDR3 is TGTGCCAGCAGTTTAGACACCCAGCAGTACTTC. Encoded protein: CASSLDTQQYF.